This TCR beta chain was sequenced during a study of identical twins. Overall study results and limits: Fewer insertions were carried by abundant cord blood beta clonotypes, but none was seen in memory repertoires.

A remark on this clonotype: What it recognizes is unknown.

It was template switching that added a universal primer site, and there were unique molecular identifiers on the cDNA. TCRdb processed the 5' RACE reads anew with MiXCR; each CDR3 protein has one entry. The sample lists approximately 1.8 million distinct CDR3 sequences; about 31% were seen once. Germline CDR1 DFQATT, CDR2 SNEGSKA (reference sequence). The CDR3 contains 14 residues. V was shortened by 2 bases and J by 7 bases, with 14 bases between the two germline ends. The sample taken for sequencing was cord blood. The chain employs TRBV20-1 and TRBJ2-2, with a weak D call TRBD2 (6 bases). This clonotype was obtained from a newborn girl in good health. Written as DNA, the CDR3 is TGCAGTGCTAGACCGGCGGGAATGAACGGGGAGCTGTTTTTT. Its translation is CSARPAGMNGELFF.